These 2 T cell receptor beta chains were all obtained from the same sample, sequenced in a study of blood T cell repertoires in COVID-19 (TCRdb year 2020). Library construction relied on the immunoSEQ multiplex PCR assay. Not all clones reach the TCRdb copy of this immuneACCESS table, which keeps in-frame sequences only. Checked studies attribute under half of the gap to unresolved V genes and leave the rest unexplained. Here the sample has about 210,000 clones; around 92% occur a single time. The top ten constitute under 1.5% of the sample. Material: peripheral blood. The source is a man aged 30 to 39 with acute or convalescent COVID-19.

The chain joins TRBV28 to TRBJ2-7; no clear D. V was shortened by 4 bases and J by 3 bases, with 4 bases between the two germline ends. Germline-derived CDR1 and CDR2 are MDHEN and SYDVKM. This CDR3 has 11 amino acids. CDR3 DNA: TGTGCCAGCAGTTCCCACTACGAGCAGTACTTC. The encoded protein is CASSSHYEQYF.

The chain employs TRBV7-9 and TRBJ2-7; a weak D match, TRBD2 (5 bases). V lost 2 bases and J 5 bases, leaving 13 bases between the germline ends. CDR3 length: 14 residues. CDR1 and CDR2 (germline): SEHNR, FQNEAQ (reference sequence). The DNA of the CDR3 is TGTGCCAGCAGCTTAAGTCGGAGGTACAACGAGCAGTACTTC. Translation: CASSLSRRYNEQYF. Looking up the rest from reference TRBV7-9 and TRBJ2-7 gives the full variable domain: DTGVSQNPRHKITKRGQNVTFRCDPISEHNRLYWYRQTLGQGPEFLTYFQNEAQLEKSRLLSDRFSAERPKGSFSTLEIQRTEQGDSAMYLCASSLSRRYNEQYFGPGTRLTVT.